This T cell receptor (beta chain) was captured in a study of coeliac disease. The protocol was immunoSEQ multiplex PCR, while the TCRdb copy is restricted to in-frame clones and leaves out a portion. The profile shows around 9,000 clones, 60% to 80% of them singletons. Germline loops: CDR1 MGHRA, CDR2 YSYEKL. The CDR3 runs 16 residues. Trimming cost V 0 bases and J 6 bases; bases outside gene matches: 8. This receptor was taken from a woman between 55 and 75 years old with celiac disease. The V and J genes are TRBV4-1 and TRBJ1-5; 7 bases fit TRBD1. The specimen sequenced was lamina propria lymphocytes from the gut. In DNA form, the CDR3 reads TGCGCCAGCAGCCAAGACCTGACAGGGTTGTCTCAGCCCCAGCATTTT. The encoded protein is CASSQDLTGLSQPQHF.